This T cell receptor (beta chain) was retrieved from a study of shared clonotypes between healthy human individuals. Looking at the study overall: Samples came from a couple of female and a few male donors aged 18 to 49.

Assay: immunoSEQ multiplex PCR; the TCRdb copy retains only in-frame clones and omits some. Of roughly 700,000 clones in the sample, 90% were seen once. Note on this clone: The antigen is unknown.

The CDR3 contains 16 residues. V trimming: 5 bases; J trimming: 4 bases; junction bases outside the gene matches: 8. CDR1 is MGHRA, CDR2 YSYEKL, per germline. Study-wide results and limits: Rarefaction showed sorted-subset sequencing was incomplete despite large depth.

The chain recombines TRBV4-1 with TRBJ1-1; 12 bases line up with TRBD1. The TCR comes from a man younger than 35 in good health. Some clones in this sample may be carry-over from other donors' samples. The sample consisted of memory CD8+ T cells from PBMCs. The subset denotes: CD45RO+ cells pooled with CCR7-negative TemRA cells. CDR3 amino acids: CASSKGQGAGSTEAFF. CDR3 sequence (DNA): TGCGCCAGCAGCAAGGGACAGGGGGCCGGTAGCACTGAAGCTTTCTTT.